This T cell receptor (beta chain) was sequenced in a study of T-cell memory formation after mild COVID-19. Study observations and caveats: Researchers report contracting CD4+ clones mostly in CM and EM, with CD8+ clones in EMRA. Cross-reactive memory appears to have joined, as suggested by some responding clones showing up in pre-infection memory.

Germline V lookup: CDR1 MNHEY, CDR2 SVGAGI. Between the trimmed V and J ends, which lost 0 bases and 3 bases, there was a span of 8 bases. The length of the CDR3 is 14 residues. TCRdb recomputed calls from the 5' RACE reads with MiXCR, one row per CDR3 protein. This sample carries around 340,000 distinct CDR3 sequences, 20% to 25% of them seen once, and the ten largest clones take about 12%. A remark on this clonotype: Its antigen is currently unknown.

The receptor comes from an adult woman who had mild COVID-19 (a few samples of this study predate the infection). Cell type and time point are not known. Specimen: PBMCs or a T cell subset sorted from them (not recorded which). This chain joins TRBV6-5 and TRBJ1-1; a weak D match, TRBD1 (6 bases). CDR3 DNA sequence: TGTGCCAGCAGTTACTCGGGGGCTTACACTGAAGCTTTCTTT. Its protein product is CASSYSGAYTEAFF.